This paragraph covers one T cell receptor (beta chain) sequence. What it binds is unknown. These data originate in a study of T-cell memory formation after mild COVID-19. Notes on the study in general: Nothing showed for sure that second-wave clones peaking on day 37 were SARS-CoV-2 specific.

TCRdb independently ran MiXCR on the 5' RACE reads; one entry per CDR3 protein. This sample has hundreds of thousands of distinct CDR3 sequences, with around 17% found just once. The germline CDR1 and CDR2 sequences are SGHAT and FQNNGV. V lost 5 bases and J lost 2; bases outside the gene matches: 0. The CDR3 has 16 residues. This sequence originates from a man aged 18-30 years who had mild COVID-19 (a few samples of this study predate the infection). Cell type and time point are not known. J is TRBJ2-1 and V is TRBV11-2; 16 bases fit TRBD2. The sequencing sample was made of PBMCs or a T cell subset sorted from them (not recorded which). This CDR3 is CASSGTSGGAYNEQFF. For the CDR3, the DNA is TGTGCCAGCAGCGGGACTAGCGGGGGGGCCTACAATGAGCAGTTCTTC.